What follows are 14 T cell receptor beta chains derived from one specimen sequenced in a study of blood T cell repertoires in COVID-19. Repertoires were generated with immunoSEQ multiplex PCR, while TCRdb's copy carries only in-frame clones and drops some. In the table there are about 170,000 clones, around four fifths of which are singletons. The sequencing input was PBMCs or T cells enriched from blood (not recorded which). Receptor source: a woman aged 45-65 years who had recovered from COVID-19.

The sample holds a few counts of this clone. The rearrangement joins TRBV7-2 to TRBJ1-2; 9 positions agree with TRBD1. V shed 5 bases, J shed 7 bases, and the junction held 5 bases outside the gene matches. The length of the CDR3 is 13 residues. CDR1 and CDR2 from the germline V gene are SGHTA and FQGNSA. The CDR3 DNA reads as TGTGCCAGCAGCGCTGGGACAGGGTTTGGCTACACCTTC. Translation gives CASSAGTGFGYTF.

This chain joins TRBV4-1 and TRBJ2-3, with D uncertain. The germline V and J ends were trimmed by 1 base and 2 bases, with 10 bases remaining between them. Germline CDR1 is MGHRA and CDR2 is YSYEKL. This CDR3 region has 15 residues. The chain's CDR3 is CASSQGQAYTDTQYF. CDR3 coding DNA: TGCGCCAGCAGCCAAGGTCAGGCCTACACAGATACGCAGTATTTT.

The gene calls are TRBV7-9 and TRBJ1-3; TRBD1 matches 11 bases. V shed 4 bases and J 4 bases; nucleotides not matched to a gene: 3. The CDR3 spans 15 residues. Per germline, CDR1 SEHNR and CDR2 FQNEAQ (reference sequence). The CDR3 DNA is TGTGCCAGCAGCTCGGACAGGGGGCGCGGAAACACCATATATTTT. Residues: CASSSDRGRGNTIYF. The whole variable domain, filled in from reference TRBV7-9 and TRBJ1-3, reads DTGVSQNPRHKITKRGQNVTFRCDPISEHNRLYWYRQTLGQGPEFLTYFQNEAQLEKSRLLSDRFSAERPKGSFSTLEIQRTEQGDSAMYLCASSSDRGRGNTIYFGEGSWLTVV.

The gene calls are TRBV29-1 and TRBJ2-1; 7 bases match TRBD1. The CDR3 consists of 14 residues. CDR1 SQVTM and CDR2 ANQGSEA come from the germline V gene. V lost 6 bases to trimming and J lost 4 bases; unmatched junction nucleotides: 9. The CDR3 bases are TGCAGCGTAAACAGACAGGGCCCGTACAATGAGCAGTTCTTC. Amino acid sequence: CSVNRQGPYNEQFF.

The chain uses TRBV2 and TRBJ1-1; D is possibly TRBD1 (6 bases). Germline V gives CDR1 SNHLY, CDR2 FYNNEI. The CDR3 loop spans 14 amino acids. V was trimmed by 7 bases and J by 2 bases, leaving 14 bases between them. The CDR3 region is CASTPGTFNTEAFF. The CDR3 DNA follows: TGTGCCAGCACCCCCGGGACATTCAACACTGAAGCTTTCTTT. The entire variable domain, with the rest obtained from reference TRBV2 and TRBJ1-1, is as follows: EPEVTQTPSHQVTQMGQEVILRCVPISNHLYFYWYRQILGQKVEFLVSFYNNEISEKSEIFDDQFSVERPDGSNFTLKIRSTKLEDSAMYFCASTPGTFNTEAFFGQGTRLTVV.

This clone has only a few counts. The gene calls are TRBV9 and TRBJ1-3; TRBD1 is a possible D gene (5 bases). V lost 6 bases and J 5 bases, leaving 18 bases between the germline ends. The germline gives CDR1 SGDLS, CDR2 YYNGEE. The CDR3 consists of 15 residues. The CDR3 DNA reads as TGTGCCAGCAACCCCTTTGGGGGGACCCGAAACACCATATATTTT. Residues: CASNPFGGTRNTIYF.

V usage is TRBV3-1 (or the pseudogene TRBV3-2) and J usage is TRBJ2-5, with 7 bases fitting TRBD1. The CDR3 has 14 amino acids. Germline V CDR1 and CDR2: LGHDT, YNNKEL (reference sequence). V trimming: 5 bases; J trimming: 1 base; junction bases outside the gene matches: 4. The CDR3 DNA reads TGTGCCAGCAGCTACCGACAGGGCCAAGAGACCCAGTACTTC. Translated, it gives CASSYRQGQETQYF.

The CDR3 nucleotides read TGTGCCAGCAGCTCCTTAGGGGGCTGGAGCGATGGCTACACCTTC. It is translated as CASSSLGGWSDGYTF. This sequence joins TRBV7-3 and TRBJ1-2; 7 nucleotides line up with TRBD1. Looked up from germline, CDR1 is SGHTA and CDR2 is FQGTGA. This CDR3 contains 15 residues. Germline trimming cut 4 bases from V and 6 bases from J; bases unmatched to any gene: 11. Filled out from reference TRBV7-3 and TRBJ1-2, the complete variable domain reads GAGVSQTPSNKVTEKGKYVELRCDPISGHTALYWYRQSLGQGPEFLIYFQGTGAADDSGLPNDRFFAVRPEGSVSTLKIQRTERGDSAVYLCASSSLGGWSDGYTFGSGTRLTVV.

The chain couples TRBV2 to TRBJ2-2; D is possibly TRBD2 (5 bases). Trimming stripped 8 bases from V and 0 bases from J, with 13 bases between. The CDR3 sequence is 15 residues long. Germline CDR1 reads SNHLY; CDR2 reads FYNNEI. In DNA form, the CDR3 reads TGTGCCAGCGGAGGTACCCTAGCGAACACCGGGGAGCTGTTTTTT. Its translation is CASGGTLANTGELFF.

The chain has TRBV28 and TRBJ1-2; no definite D call. In germline, CDR1 is MDHEN, CDR2 SYDVKM. The CDR3 has 14 residues. V dropped 3 bases and J dropped 4 bases, with 12 bases sitting between them. CDR3 nucleotides: TGTGCCAGCAGTTTCCTGGTGGGCGCCTATGGCTACACCTTC. Translating it yields CASSFLVGAYGYTF.

This rearrangement joins TRBV4-2 to TRBJ1-5; 7 bases are a match to TRBD1. V lost 8 bases and J lost 4; bases outside the gene matches: 8. Germline lookup yields CDR1 LGHNA and CDR2 YNFKEQ. The CDR3 extends over 14 amino acids. CDR3 sequence: CASGQGGMNQPQHF. The DNA for the CDR3 is TGTGCCAGCGGTCAGGGGGGAATGAATCAGCCCCAGCATTTT.

This sequence joins TRBV29-1 and TRBJ1-6; D gene unclear. Deletions cut 4 bases from V and 10 bases from J, with 14 bases between. Germline CDR1 and CDR2: SQVTM and ANQGSEA. This CDR3 comprises 13 residues. CDR3 nucleotides: TGCAGCGTTGTGGTCGGGAGCGGCTCACCCCTCCACTTT. It specifies CSVVVGSGSPLHF.

This rearrangement joins TRBV29-1 to TRBJ1-2; D gene ambiguous. V dropped 2 bases and J dropped 6 bases, with 10 bases sitting between them. The CDR3 has 12 residues. Germline CDR1 SQVTM, CDR2 ANQGSEA. The CDR3 is CSVERRENGYTF. The CDR3 DNA reads as TGCAGCGTTGAACGTAGGGAGAATGGCTACACCTTC.

V usage is TRBV28 and J usage is TRBJ1-4; 9 positions match TRBD1. Germline loops: CDR1 MDHEN, CDR2 SYDVKM. The CDR3 extends over 16 amino acids. Germline trimming cut 5 bases from V and 5 bases from J; bases unmatched to any gene: 9. The CDR3 spells CASSPHRDRANEKLFF. CDR3 coding DNA: TGTGCCAGCAGTCCCCATCGGGACAGGGCAAATGAAAAACTGTTTTTT. Filled out from reference TRBV28 and TRBJ1-4, the complete variable domain reads DVKVTQSSRYLVKRTGEKVFLECVQDMDHENMFWYRQDPGLGLRLIYFSYDVKMKEKGDIPEGYSVSREKKERFSLILESASTNQTSMYLCASSPHRDRANEKLFFGSGTQLSVL.